This TCR beta chain was recorded in a study of T cell responses to AZD1222 COVID-19 vaccine. Study-wide results and limits: Among those given AZD1222, only five or six were seropositive at baseline. Without day 14 samples, only post-peak T cell repertoires were studied. Among the donors, most were white British and more were female, and clonal diversity was possibly underestimated.

As concerns this clone: Antigen: not known. This same CDR3 is encoded by further DNA sequences in the sample.

Sequencing used immunoSEQ multiplex PCR; TCRdb keeps in-frame clones, though not all of them. The sample has approximately 150,000 clones; around nine tenths are singletons. This CDR3 comprises 12 residues. Germline CDR1 and CDR2: MNHEY and SVGEGT. Trimming left V 0 bases short and J 5 bases short, with 3 bases between. This clonotype originated in an adult who received the AZD1222 COVID-19 vaccine. The rearrangement joins TRBV6-2 or TRBV6-3 to TRBJ2-3; D unresolved. The sample was peripheral blood, taken 28 days after the second AZD1222 dose. CDR3 sequence (DNA): TGTGCCAGCAGTTACTCGAAAGATACGCAGTATTTT. Its translation: CASSYSKDTQYF.